One and the same sample provided the 21 T cell receptor beta chains below, sequenced in a study of OX40 agonist ivuxolimab in advanced cancers. Sequencing was performed with immunoSEQ multiplex PCR; in TCRdb, only in-frame clones are kept and a portion is missing. Here the sample spans fewer than 85,000 clones, approximately 84% being singletons. The material sequenced was CD4+ or CD8+ T cells sorted from blood, taken in a trial of the OX40 agonist ivuxolimab. Source of these receptors: an adult with an advanced solid tumor such as melanoma, head and neck, liver or kidney cancer.

The chain joins TRBV29-1 to TRBJ2-5; D may be TRBD1 or TRBD2 (7 bases each). The germline V and J ends were trimmed by 6 bases and 4 bases, with 18 bases remaining between them. CDR3 length equals 14 residues. Germline V gene sequence: CDR1 SQVTM, CDR2 ANQGSEA. This CDR3 is CSVQPGGGVETQYF. The CDR3 coding sequence is TGCAGCGTGCAACCAGGGGGAGGGGTAGAGACCCAGTACTTC.

This clone came up a few times. The CDR3 DNA is TGTGCCAGTAGTATAGCGGTTTCCGTCACAGATACGCAGTATTTT. Translation: CASSIAVSVTDTQYF. The genes are TRBV19 and TRBJ2-3; the D is unclear. This CDR3 has 15 residues. Trimming left V 1 base short and J 2 bases short, with 10 bases between. Germline loops: CDR1 LNHDA, CDR2 SQIVND (reference sequence).

This clone appeared a few times. The rearrangement links TRBV27 to TRBJ2-7; D gene unclear. V was cut by 5 bases and J by 0 bases, with 2 bases left in between. This CDR3 is built from 11 residues. Germline-derived CDR1 and CDR2 are MNHEY and SMNVEV (reference sequence). CDR3 nucleotide sequence: TGTGCCAGCAGTCTCTCCTACGAGCAGTACTTC. It yields the protein CASSLSYEQYF.

V is TRBV19 and J is TRBJ2-3; TRBD1 might be the D (7 bases). The CDR3 runs to 14 residues. Germline-derived CDR1 and CDR2 are LNHDA and SQIVND (reference sequence). The germline V and J ends were trimmed by 7 bases and 1 base, with 12 bases remaining between them. The CDR3, as DNA: TGTGCCAGTAAGGGGGCTAGCGGCACAGATACGCAGTATTTT. Translated, it gives CASKGASGTDTQYF.

The chain uses TRBV5-6 and TRBJ1-2; no reliable D call. CDR3 length equals 12 residues. The germline V gene has CDR1 SGHDT and CDR2 YYEEEE. Trimming shortened V by 5 bases and J by 2 bases, and 7 bases separated the two germline ends. The CDR3 loop is CASRAPNYGYTF. Written as DNA, the CDR3 is TGTGCCAGCAGGGCCCCGAACTATGGCTACACCTTC.

There are a few counts of this clone. This chain links TRBV7-2 with TRBJ2-3; no clear D. Deletions cut 5 bases from V and 1 base from J, with 10 bases between. This CDR3 spans 14 amino acids. Germline assignment: CDR1 SGHTA and CDR2 FQGNSA. CDR3 region: CASSTTRGTDTQYF. The DNA of the CDR3 is TGTGCCAGCAGCACCACACGGGGCACAGATACGCAGTATTTT.

This sequence joins TRBV2 and TRBJ1-1, with a possible D match to TRBD1 (6 bases). CDR1 SNHLY and CDR2 FYNNEI come from the germline V gene. The V end lost 8 bases, the J end lost 5 bases, and 21 bases lay between the germline ends. CDR3 length: 15 residues. CDR3 bases: TGTGCCAGCCCGGAGGGCGGGGGGGCGAGTACTGAAGCTTTCTTT. Its translation: CASPEGGGASTEAFF.

This chain joins TRBV5-1 and TRBJ2-5, with 8 positions matching TRBD1. Trimming removed 5 bases from V and 3 bases from J; junction bases left unmatched: 3. Germline CDR1 SGHRS, CDR2 YFSETQ. The CDR3 is 13 amino acids. CDR3 in DNA: TGCGCCAGCAGGTTGACAGGGGAAGAGACCCAGTACTTC. It specifies CASRLTGEETQYF.

The chain joins TRBV6-6 to TRBJ2-7, with 9 bases lining up with TRBD2. CDR1 is MNHNY, CDR2 SVGAGI, per germline (reference sequence). The trim removed 2 bases at V and 2 bases at J, leaving 4 bases unmatched. This CDR3 comprises 15 residues. The CDR3 DNA reads as TGTGCCAGCAGTTACGAGCTAGCGGGAACCTACGAGCAGTACTTC. Residues: CASSYELAGTYEQYF.

V and J are TRBV27 and TRBJ2-5; no definite D call. The CDR3 totals 13 residues. Germline V gene lookup returns CDR1 MNHEY and CDR2 SMNVEV (reference sequence). The V and J ends lost 5 bases and 0 bases respectively, with 7 bases between them. Written as DNA, the CDR3 is TGTGCCAGCAGTCCACCTGACCAAGAGACCCAGTACTTC. Translation gives CASSPPDQETQYF.

This chain uses TRBV29-1 with TRBJ2-7, with TRBD1 matching 7 bases. CDR1 is SQVTM and CDR2 is ANQGSEA in the germline V gene. V was pared by 7 bases and J by 3 bases, with 6 bases of the junction left unmatched. This CDR3 has 12 residues. The chain's CDR3 is CSGRTGFYEQYF. CDR3 DNA sequence: TGCAGCGGCCGGACAGGTTTCTACGAGCAGTACTTC.

CDR3 amino acids: CASSSRGSAYEQYF. CDR3 nucleotide sequence: TGTGCCAGCAGCTCCAGGGGCTCAGCCTACGAGCAGTACTTC. The chain is built from TRBV5-4 and TRBJ2-7, with D perhaps matching TRBD1 (6 bases). The CDR3 extends over 14 amino acids. Germline CDR1 and CDR2: SGHNT and YYREEE (reference sequence). V lost 3 bases and J 2 bases, leaving 12 bases between the germline ends.

The CDR3 DNA is TGTGCCAGCAGCCCCGGGACAGAGAATGAAAAACTGTTTTTT. As protein: CASSPGTENEKLFF. The chain uses TRBV11-2 and TRBJ1-4, with 7 positions matching TRBD1. CDR3 size: 14 residues. CDR1 is SGHAT, CDR2 FQNNGV, per germline. V trimming: 5 bases; J trimming: 5 bases; junction bases outside the gene matches: 5.

The chain recombines TRBV6-6 with TRBJ2-6; D is possibly TRBD2 (6 bases). Trimming left V 5 bases short and J 0 bases short, with 11 bases between. The CDR3 is 16 residues long. Germline V gene sequence: CDR1 MNHNY, CDR2 SVGAGI (reference sequence). CDR3 loop: CASSGGRYSGANVLTF. CDR3 sequence (DNA): TGTGCCAGCAGTGGTGGGAGGTACTCTGGGGCCAACGTCCTGACTTTC.

The V gene is TRBV19, the J gene TRBJ2-1, with D unresolved. The CDR3 is 14 residues long. Trimming took 3 bases from V and 0 from J, leaving 6 bases between them. CDR1 and CDR2 (germline): LNHDA, SQIVND (reference sequence). Here the CDR3 DNA reads TGTGCCAGTAGTATCGCTAGCTCCTACAATGAGCAGTTCTTC. Its translation is CASSIASSYNEQFF.

This chain links TRBV9 with TRBJ2-3, with 8 positions matching TRBD2. Germline V gene data show CDR1 as SGDLS and CDR2 as YYNGEE. This CDR3 is built from 15 residues. The V and J ends lost 4 bases and 11 bases, in that order; junction bases with no gene match: 15. The CDR3 region is CASSPRGGSPGGQYF. As DNA, the CDR3 is TGTGCCAGCAGCCCCCGGGGGGGCTCTCCGGGGGGGCAGTATTTT.

The rearrangement joins TRBV2 to TRBJ2-7, with a tentative D call TRBD2 (6 bases). This CDR3 region has 16 residues. V lost 5 bases and J 6 bases, leaving 23 bases between the germline ends. The germline V gene encodes CDR1 SNHLY and CDR2 FYNNEI. The CDR3 sequence is CASSSEEGFLVVEQYF. The DNA for the CDR3 is TGTGCCAGCAGTTCGGAGGAGGGATTCTTAGTGGTCGAGCAGTACTTC.

The chain carries TRBV5-1 and TRBJ2-5; TRBD2 agrees at 12 bases. The germline V gene encodes CDR1 SGHRS and CDR2 YFSETQ. This CDR3 has 15 amino acids. The V and J ends lost 0 bases and 5 bases, in that order; junction bases with no gene match: 2. The CDR3 region has the DNA TGCGCCAGCAGCTTGGGCCTAGCGGGAGGGGAGACCCAGTACTTC. Its protein product is CASSLGLAGGETQYF.

The genes are TRBV5-1 and TRBJ1-4; weak D call: TRBD1 (6 bases). The CDR3 has 14 amino acids. Germline V gene data show CDR1 as SGHRS and CDR2 as YFSETQ. V was pared by 2 bases and J by 7 bases, with 12 bases between. The CDR3 DNA follows: TGCGCCAGCAGCTTTGGCCAGGGGAGTGAAAAACTGTTTTTT. This translates into CASSFGQGSEKLFF.

This clone turned up a few times. The same CDR3 arises from other DNA sequences in this sample as well. V and J are TRBV6-5 and TRBJ2-1, with TRBD1 matching over 7 bases. In germline, CDR1 is MNHEY, CDR2 SVGAGI. The CDR3 has 15 amino acids. Trimming removed 2 bases from V and 6 bases from J; junction bases left unmatched: 7. CDR3 amino acids: CASSYGQGEGNEQFF. The CDR3, as DNA: TGTGCCAGCAGTTACGGGCAGGGGGAAGGCAATGAGCAGTTCTTC.

The chain recombines TRBV4-2 with TRBJ2-3, with D maybe TRBD2 (6 bases). The CDR3 spans 17 residues. CDR1 and CDR2 from the germline V gene are LGHNA and YNFKEQ. Trimming took off 4 bases at V and 2 bases at J, with 19 bases between the two ends. The CDR3 spells CASSPLGSRGATDTQYF. CDR3 coding DNA: TGTGCCAGCAGCCCCCTTGGGAGTCGCGGGGCCACAGATACGCAGTATTTT.